This passage covers 7 T cell receptor beta chains from one sample sequenced in a study of blood T cell repertoires in COVID-19 (dated by TCRdb to the early 2020s). Receptor libraries were prepared by the immunoSEQ multiplex PCR assay. TCRdb limited this immuneACCESS table to in-frame rearrangements with V and J called. A share of clones is missing; checked studies link under half to unresolved V genes, and the rest is unexplained. A total of 300,000 to 500,000 clones appear in this sample, roughly 90% of them only once. The ten largest make up around 0.97% of the sample. Source material: PBMCs or T cells enriched from blood (not recorded which). The receptors were gathered from a woman aged 30 to 39 with acute COVID-19.

V gene TRBV7-9 combines with J gene TRBJ2-3, with D uncertain. The ends were cut back, 3 bases at V and 5 bases at J, with 6 bases in the middle. Germline assignment: CDR1 SEHNR and CDR2 FQNEAQ (reference sequence). CDR3 length: 12 amino acids. The CDR3 DNA is TGTGCCAGCAGCTTTTATTTAGATACGCAGTATTTT. Its protein is CASSFYLDTQYF.

This clone was seen a few times. The chain carries TRBV5-1 and TRBJ1-1; TRBD1 is a possible D gene (6 bases). The V gene's germline CDR1 is SGHRS and CDR2 YFSETQ. Between the trimmed V and J ends, which lost 4 bases and 3 bases, there was a span of 19 bases. The CDR3 extends over 16 amino acids. CDR3 DNA sequence: TGCGCCAGCAGCCGGGGACCAGGATCAGGGGACACTGAAGCTTTCTTT. This gives the protein CASSRGPGSGDTEAFF.

This chain uses TRBV7-8 with TRBJ2-7, with D perhaps TRBD1 (5 bases). Per germline, CDR1 SGHVS and CDR2 FQNEAQ. The V end lost 4 bases, the J end lost 3 bases, and 10 bases lay between the germline ends. CDR3 length equals 13 residues. DNA for the CDR3: TGTGCCAGCAGCTCCAGGGTAAACTACGAGCAGTACTTC. This codes for CASSSRVNYEQYF.

J is TRBJ2-7 and V is TRBV6-5; the match to TRBD1 covers 11 bases. In germline, CDR1 is MNHEY, CDR2 SVGAGI. The CDR3 runs to 14 residues. With 6 bases clipped from V and 7 bases from J, the junction kept 8 bases outside the gene matches. The chain's CDR3 is CASSSGQGAGEQYF. CDR3 DNA sequence: TGTGCCAGCAGCAGCGGACAGGGGGCGGGGGAGCAGTACTTC.

V is TRBV27 and J is TRBJ1-6, with D unclear. CDR3 length: 14 residues. V lost 7 bases to trimming and J lost 8 bases, with 15 bases between them. CDR1 and CDR2 (germline): MNHEY, SMNVEV (reference sequence). This CDR3 reads CASTIPGSYSPLHF. In DNA form, the CDR3 reads TGTGCCAGCACCATACCCGGGTCATATTCACCCCTCCACTTT.

The V and J genes are TRBV12-5 and TRBJ1-3; no definite D call. The CDR3 extends over 15 amino acids. CDR1 LGHNT and CDR2 FRNRAP come from the germline V gene. The V and J ends lost 0 bases and 4 bases respectively, with 10 bases between them. CDR3 sequence reads: CASGLVNLRGNTIYF. In DNA form, the CDR3 reads TGTGCTAGTGGTTTGGTAAACCTTCGGGGAAACACCATATATTTT.

The CDR3 here is CASSYSWTGYTGELFF. The CDR3 nucleotides read TGTGCCAGCAGTTACTCGTGGACAGGGTACACCGGGGAGCTGTTTTTT. The V gene is TRBV6-2 or TRBV6-3, the J gene TRBJ2-2; 8 bases are a match to TRBD1. The V gene's germline CDR1 is MNHEY and CDR2 SVGEGT. Germline trimming cut 0 bases from V and 3 bases from J; bases unmatched to any gene: 3. This CDR3 is built from 16 residues.